This TCR beta chain is drawn from a study of shared clonotypes between healthy human individuals. Study observations and caveats: In general, naive subsets displayed greater estimated richness than memory subsets did. The genetic and exposure-history diversity represented was limited by few donors. The study found about 4.6% of naive CD4 clonotypes shared across four donors. An anticipated effect of sequencing depth on clonotype sharing among donors was recognized.

J gave up 0 bases and V 5 bases, and 6 bases lay outside the gene matches. This CDR3 is 16 amino acids long. From germline, CDR1 is SGHVS and CDR2 FNYEAQ. Sequencing used immunoSEQ multiplex PCR; TCRdb keeps in-frame clones, though not all of them. The sample consists of roughly 1,000,000 clones, around 78% of them appearing once. Notes on this clone: What it recognizes is unknown.

The genes are TRBV7-6 and TRBJ2-1, with 8 bases aligning to TRBD2. This receptor was obtained from a man between 18 and 29 years old in good health. Some clones in this sample may be carry-over from other donors' samples. The sequenced sample consisted of memory CD4+ T cells from PBMCs. Noted subset: CD45RA-negative fraction. The CDR3 sequence: CASSDLSGSSYNEQFF. As DNA, the CDR3 is TGTGCCAGCAGCGATTTAAGCGGGAGCTCCTACAATGAGCAGTTCTTC.